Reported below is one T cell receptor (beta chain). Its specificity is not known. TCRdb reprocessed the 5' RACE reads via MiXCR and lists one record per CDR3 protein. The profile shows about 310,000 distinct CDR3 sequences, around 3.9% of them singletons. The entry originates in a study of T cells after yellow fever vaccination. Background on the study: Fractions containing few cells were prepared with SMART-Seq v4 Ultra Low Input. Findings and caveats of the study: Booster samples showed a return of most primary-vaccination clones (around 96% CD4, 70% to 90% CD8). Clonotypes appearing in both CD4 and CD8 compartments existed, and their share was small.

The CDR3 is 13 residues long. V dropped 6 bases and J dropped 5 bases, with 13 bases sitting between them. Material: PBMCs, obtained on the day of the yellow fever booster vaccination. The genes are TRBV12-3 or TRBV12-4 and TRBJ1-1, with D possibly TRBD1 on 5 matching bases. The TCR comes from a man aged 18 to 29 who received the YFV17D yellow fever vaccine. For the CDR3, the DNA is TGTGCCAGCAGCGCCACAGGATGGACTGAAGCTTTCTTT. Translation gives CASSATGWTEAFF.